This TCR beta chain was recorded in a study of shared clonotypes between healthy human individuals. Study-wide findings and caveats: Few donors limited the genetic and exposure-history diversity represented.

On this clone itself: Its target is not known.

The V and J ends lost 5 bases and 1 base respectively, with 11 bases between them. Germline assignment: CDR1 SGHNT and CDR2 YENEEA. CDR3 length equals 14 residues. Selected positively for CCR7 and CD45RO-negative, naive CD8 cells excluded terminally differentiated effector memory CD45RA+ cells. Healthy HIV-negative adults without recent acute infections or vaccinations served as donors. Everyone who donated was a Caucasian adult who lived in Nashville, Tennessee. Produced via immunoSEQ multiplex PCR; TCRdb's table is partial and in-frame only. The sample has 800,000 or so clones, approximately 97% seen once.

The sample comprised naive CD8+ T cells sorted from blood. The chain uses TRBV11-3 and TRBJ1-1, with a weak D call TRBD1 (5 bases). The TCR was taken from a man aged 30 to 45 in good health. The CDR3 DNA is TGTGCCAGCAGCGGGGGACCTTCGAACACTGAAGCTTTCTTT. This translates into CASSGGPSNTEAFF. Full variable domain (remainder filled in from reference TRBV11-3 and TRBJ1-1): EAGVVQSPRYKIIEKKQPVAFWCNPISGHNTLYWYLQNLGQGPELLIRYENEEAVDDSQLPKDRFSAERLKGVDSTLKIQPAELGDSAVYLCASSGGPSNTEAFFGQGTRLTVV.